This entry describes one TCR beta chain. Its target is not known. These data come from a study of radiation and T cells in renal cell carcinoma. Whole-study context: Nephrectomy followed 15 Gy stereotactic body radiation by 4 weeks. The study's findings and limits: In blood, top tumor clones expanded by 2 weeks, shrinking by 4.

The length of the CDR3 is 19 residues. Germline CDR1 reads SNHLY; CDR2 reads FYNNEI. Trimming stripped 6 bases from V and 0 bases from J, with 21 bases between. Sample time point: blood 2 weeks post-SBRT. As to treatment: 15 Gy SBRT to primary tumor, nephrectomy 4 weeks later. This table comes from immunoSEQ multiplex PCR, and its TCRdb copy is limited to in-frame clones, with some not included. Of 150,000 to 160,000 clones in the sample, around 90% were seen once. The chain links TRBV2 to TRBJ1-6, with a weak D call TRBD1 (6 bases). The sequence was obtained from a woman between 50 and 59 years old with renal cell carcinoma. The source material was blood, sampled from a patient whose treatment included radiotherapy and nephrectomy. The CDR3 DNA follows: TGTGCCAGCAGGGCCCCGGGACATCAAATTCTCTCCTATAATTCACCCCTCCACTTT. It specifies CASRAPGHQILSYNSPLHF.